This T cell receptor (beta chain) originates from a study of identical twins. TCRdb re-analysed the 5' RACE reads in MiXCR, keeping a single row per CDR3 protein. This table holds some 790,000 distinct CDR3 sequences, around a sixth found once. The CDR3 has 16 residues. Germline V gene sequence: CDR1 SGHTA, CDR2 FQGTGA. V shed 3 bases and J shed 0 bases, with 12 bases lying between them. Note on this clonotype: What it binds is unknown.

Study findings and constraints: Beta clonotypes that were abundant in cord blood contained fewer insertions, a pattern absent from memory repertoires. Beta out-of-frame twin sharing showed a weaker excess.

A further study also used this sample, focusing on T cells expressing NK-cell markers. As that study records: Dominant NKG2C+ clonotypes accounted for about 1.0-8% of CD8+ T cells in about 6 donors.

Sequencing was carried out using PBMCs. The rearrangement joins TRBV7-3 to TRBJ2-1; possible D gene TRBD2, 6 bases. The TCR originated in a young woman in good health. The CDR3 protein is CASSLVGDFSYNEQFF. DNA of the CDR3: TGTGCCAGCAGCTTGGTTGGGGACTTCTCCTACAATGAGCAGTTCTTC.